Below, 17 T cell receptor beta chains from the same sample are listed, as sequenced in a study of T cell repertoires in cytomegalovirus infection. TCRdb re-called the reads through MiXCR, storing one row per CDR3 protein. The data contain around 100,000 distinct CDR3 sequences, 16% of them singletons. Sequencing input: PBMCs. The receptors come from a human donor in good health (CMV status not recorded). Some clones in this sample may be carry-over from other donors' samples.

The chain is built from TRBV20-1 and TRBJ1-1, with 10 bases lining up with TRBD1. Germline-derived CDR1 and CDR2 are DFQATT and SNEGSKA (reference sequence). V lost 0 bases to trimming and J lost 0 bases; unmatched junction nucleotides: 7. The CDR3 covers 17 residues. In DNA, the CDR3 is TGCAGTGCTAGAGATCGGGACAGGGGTTACATGAACACTGAAGCTTTCTTT. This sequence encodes CSARDRDRGYMNTEAFF.

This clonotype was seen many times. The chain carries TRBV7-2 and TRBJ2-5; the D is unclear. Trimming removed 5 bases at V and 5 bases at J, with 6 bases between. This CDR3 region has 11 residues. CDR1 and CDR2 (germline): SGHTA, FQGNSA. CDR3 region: CASSPQETQYF. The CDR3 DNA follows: TGTGCCAGCAGCCCGCAGGAGACCCAGTACTTC.

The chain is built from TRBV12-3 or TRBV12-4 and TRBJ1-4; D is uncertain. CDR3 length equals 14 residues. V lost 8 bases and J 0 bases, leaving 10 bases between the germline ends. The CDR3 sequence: CASGDRSTNEKLFF. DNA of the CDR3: TGTGCCAGCGGCGATCGATCAACTAATGAAAAACTGTTTTTT.

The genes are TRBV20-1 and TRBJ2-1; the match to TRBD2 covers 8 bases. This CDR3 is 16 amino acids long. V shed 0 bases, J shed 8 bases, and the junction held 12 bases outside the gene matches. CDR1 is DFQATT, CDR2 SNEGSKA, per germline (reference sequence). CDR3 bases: TGCAGTGCTAGAGATGTAGGAAGCGGGGGTATCTATGAGCAGTTCTTC. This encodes CSARDVGSGGIYEQFF.

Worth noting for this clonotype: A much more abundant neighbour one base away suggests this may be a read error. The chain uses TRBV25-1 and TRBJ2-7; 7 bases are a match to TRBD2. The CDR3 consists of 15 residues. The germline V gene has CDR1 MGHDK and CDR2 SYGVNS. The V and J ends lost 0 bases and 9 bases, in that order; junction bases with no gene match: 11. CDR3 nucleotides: TGTGCCAGCAGTGAATACGGGGAGGGTTGCCACGTGCAGTACTTC. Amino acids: CASSEYGEGCHVQYF.

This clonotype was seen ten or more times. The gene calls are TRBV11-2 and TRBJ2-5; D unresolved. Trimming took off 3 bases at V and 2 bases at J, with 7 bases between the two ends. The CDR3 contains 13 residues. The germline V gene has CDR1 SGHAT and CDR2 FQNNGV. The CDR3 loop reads CASSFGQQETQYF. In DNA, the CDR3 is TGTGCCAGCAGCTTCGGTCAACAAGAGACCCAGTACTTC.

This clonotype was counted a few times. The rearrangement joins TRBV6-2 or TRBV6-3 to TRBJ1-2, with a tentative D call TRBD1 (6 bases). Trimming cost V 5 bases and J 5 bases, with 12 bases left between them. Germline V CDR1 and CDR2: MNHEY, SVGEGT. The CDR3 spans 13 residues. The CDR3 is CASSPGTRYGYTF. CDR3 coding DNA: TGTGCCAGCAGTCCAGGGACACGGTATGGCTACACCTTC.

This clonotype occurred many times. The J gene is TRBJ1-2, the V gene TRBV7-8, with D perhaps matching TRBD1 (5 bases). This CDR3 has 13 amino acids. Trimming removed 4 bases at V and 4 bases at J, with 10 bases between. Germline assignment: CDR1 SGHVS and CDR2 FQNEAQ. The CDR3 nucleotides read TGTGCCAGCAGCTCCCAGGGCCTCTATGGCTACACCTTC. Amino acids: CASSSQGLYGYTF.

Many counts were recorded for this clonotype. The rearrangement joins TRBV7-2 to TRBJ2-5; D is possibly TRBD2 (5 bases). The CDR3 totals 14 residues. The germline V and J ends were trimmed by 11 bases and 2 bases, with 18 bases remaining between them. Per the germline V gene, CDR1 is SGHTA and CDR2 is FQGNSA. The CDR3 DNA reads TGTGCCGCAGCTGCCGGGGTACTTCAAGAGACCCAGTACTTC. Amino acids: CAAAAGVLQETQYF.

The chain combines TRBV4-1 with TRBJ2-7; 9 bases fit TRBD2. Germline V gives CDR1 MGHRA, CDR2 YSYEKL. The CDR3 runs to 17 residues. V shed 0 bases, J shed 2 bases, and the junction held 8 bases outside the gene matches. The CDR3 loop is CASSQDAELAGTYEQYF. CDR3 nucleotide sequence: TGCGCCAGCAGCCAAGATGCCGAACTAGCGGGCACCTACGAGCAGTACTTC.

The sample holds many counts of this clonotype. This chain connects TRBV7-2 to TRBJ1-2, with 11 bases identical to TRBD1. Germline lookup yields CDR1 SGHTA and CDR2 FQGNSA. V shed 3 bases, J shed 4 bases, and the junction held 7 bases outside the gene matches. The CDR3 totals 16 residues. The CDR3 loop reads CASSFTGTGGSYGYTF. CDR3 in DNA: TGTGCCAGCAGCTTTACCGGGACAGGGGGATCCTATGGCTACACCTTC.

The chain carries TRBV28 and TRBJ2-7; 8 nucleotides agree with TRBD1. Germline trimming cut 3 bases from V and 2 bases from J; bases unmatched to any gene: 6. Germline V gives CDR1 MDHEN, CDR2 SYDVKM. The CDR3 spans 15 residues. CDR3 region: CASSFSRTGTYEQYF. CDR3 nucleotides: TGTGCCAGCAGTTTCTCCCGGACAGGGACCTACGAGCAGTACTTC.

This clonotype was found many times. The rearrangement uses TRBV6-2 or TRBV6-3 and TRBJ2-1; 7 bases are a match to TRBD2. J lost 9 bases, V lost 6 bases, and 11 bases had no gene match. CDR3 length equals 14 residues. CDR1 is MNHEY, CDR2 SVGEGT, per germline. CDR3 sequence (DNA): TGTGCCAGCAGGCCGACCGGGACTATAGGTGAGCAGTTCTTC. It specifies CASRPTGTIGEQFF.

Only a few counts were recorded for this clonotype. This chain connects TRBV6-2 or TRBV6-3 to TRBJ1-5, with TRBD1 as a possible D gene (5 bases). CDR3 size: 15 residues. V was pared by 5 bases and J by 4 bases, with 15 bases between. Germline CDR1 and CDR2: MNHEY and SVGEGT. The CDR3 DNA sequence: TGTGCCAGCAGTCTATCGGGGGGGTTTAATCAGCCCCAGCATTTT. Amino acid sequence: CASSLSGGFNQPQHF.

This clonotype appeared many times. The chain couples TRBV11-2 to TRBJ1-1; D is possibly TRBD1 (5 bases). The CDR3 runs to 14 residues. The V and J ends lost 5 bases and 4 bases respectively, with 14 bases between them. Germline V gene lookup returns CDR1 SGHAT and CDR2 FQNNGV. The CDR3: CASSRPREATEAFF. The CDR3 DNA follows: TGTGCCAGCAGCCGACCCAGGGAGGCCACTGAAGCTTTCTTT.

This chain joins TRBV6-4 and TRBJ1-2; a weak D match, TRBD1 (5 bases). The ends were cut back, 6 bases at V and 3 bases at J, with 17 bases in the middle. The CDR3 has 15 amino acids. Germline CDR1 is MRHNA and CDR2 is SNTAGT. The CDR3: CASSLFPGPDYGYTF. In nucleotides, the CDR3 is TGTGCCAGCAGCCTATTTCCAGGGCCGGACTATGGCTACACCTTC.

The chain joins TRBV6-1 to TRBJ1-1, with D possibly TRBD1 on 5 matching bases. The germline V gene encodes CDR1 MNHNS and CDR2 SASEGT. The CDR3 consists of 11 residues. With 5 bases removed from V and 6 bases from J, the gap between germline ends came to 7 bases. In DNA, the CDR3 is TGTGCCAGCAGTCAGGGAGCTGAAGCTTTCTTT. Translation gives CASSQGAEAFF.